This is a list of T cell receptor beta chains from one sample in a study of blood T cells in healthy people across ages. TCRdb re-called the 5' RACE reads through MiXCR, storing one row per CDR3 protein. The top ten hold around a sixth of the sample, which has roughly 570,000 distinct CDR3 sequences, 25% to 30% seen once. Sequenced: blood. All receptors come from a woman in her 70s in good health. Each CDR3 is given with its conserved first and last residue. Each record gives: CDR3 DNA, CDR3 protein, V gene, J gene, D gene, clone size. D genes are given only for firm matches. Where a row states a size, it is once, few, many or the class of an expanded clone; other rows omit it.

TGTGCCAGCAGCTCAGGGTTTAAGAACACCGGGGAGCTGTTTTTT	CASSSGFKNTGELFF	TRBV5-6	TRBJ2-2	.	few
TGTGCCAGCGGACCATTCCGGGACAGGAACTATGGCTACACCTTC	CASGPFRDRNYGYTF	TRBV2	TRBJ1-2	TRBD1	.
TGTGCCAGCAGCCAAAGGCTAGCGGGGGGCAGAGATACGCAGTATTTT	CASSQRLAGGRDTQYF	TRBV3-1	TRBJ2-3	TRBD2	.
TGTGCCAGCAGCTCCGACAGGGATAAGGGGAACACTGAAGCTTTCTTT	CASSSDRDKGNTEAFF	TRBV7-9	TRBJ1-1	TRBD1	.
TGTGCCTGGAGTCCCCCGGTCGCGAGCATAGGAGTTCAGTACTTC	CAWSPPVASIGVQYF	TRBV30	TRBJ2-4	.	few
TGTGCCAGCAATTGGCGCCGGGAGATCGAGCAGTACTTC	CASNWRREIEQYF	TRBV2	TRBJ2-7	.	few
TGTGCCAGCAGCCTTGGGCAGACCGCAGATACGCAGTATTTT	CASSLGQTADTQYF	TRBV12-3/TRBV12-4	TRBJ2-3	.	.
TGCAGCGCAACGACAGACAACACAGATACGCAGTATTTT	CSATTDNTDTQYF	TRBV29-1	TRBJ2-3	.	.
TGCGCCAGCAGCTCAGACGGTGAGCAGTACTTC	CASSSDGEQYF	TRBV5-1	TRBJ2-5	.	.
TGTGCCAGCAGCTTGATCCCACCGGGCTACGAGCAGTACTTC	CASSLIPPGYEQYF	TRBV7-8	TRBJ2-7	.	many
TGTGCCACTAGCGGGGGGGAAACAGATACGCAGTATTTT	CATSGGETDTQYF	TRBV7-2	TRBJ2-3	TRBD2	few
TGTGCCAGCAGCCCCGCCGGGACAGGGAAAAACATTCAGTACTTC	CASSPAGTGKNIQYF	TRBV3-1	TRBJ2-4	TRBD1	few
TGTGCCAGCAGCTTGGGGCAGGGTGTGCCTTACGGCTACACATTC	CASSLGQGVPYGYTF	TRBV5-6	TRBJ1-2	.	few
TGTGCCAGCAGTCCCAAGACAGGGTACACAGATACGCAGTATTTT	CASSPKTGYTDTQYF	TRBV27	TRBJ2-3	TRBD1	.
TGCGCCAGCAGCTTTGGGGGAAAGGAGACCCAGTACTTC	CASSFGGKETQYF	TRBV5-1	TRBJ2-5	.	many
TGTGTCAGCTCCCAACGGGGCGACGCCCACGAGCAGTACTTC	CVSSQRGDAHEQYF	TRBV7-3	TRBJ2-7	.	.
TGTGCCAGCAGTTACTCTTACGGGGGCCTCTCCTACAATGAGCAGTTCTTC	CASSYSYGGLSYNEQFF	TRBV6-5	TRBJ2-1	.	.
TGCGCCAGCAGGGACTCTCCGGGGTCCTATGGCTACACCTTC	CASRDSPGSYGYTF	TRBV5-1	TRBJ1-2	.	.
TGTGCCAGTAACGTAGGGAACTCCTACGAGCAGTACTTC	CASNVGNSYEQYF	TRBV6-1	TRBJ2-7	.	.
TGTGCCAGCAGCTTAACGGGGGGAGCAGATACGCAGTATTTT	CASSLTGGADTQYF	TRBV7-3	TRBJ2-3	.	few
TGTGCCAGCAGTCCAAGGACAGGGGCCGGCACAGATACGCAGTATTTT	CASSPRTGAGTDTQYF	TRBV28	TRBJ2-3	TRBD1	.
TGCAGTGCTAGTCCGAACTATTTAAGGATGGACACTGAAGCTTTCTTT	CSASPNYLRMDTEAFF	TRBV20-1	TRBJ1-1	.	.
TGCAGCGTTGAAGATCGGGGCCATTACAGCTCACTGTTTTTT	CSVEDRGHYSSLFF	TRBV29-1	TRBJ1-4	.	.
TGTGCCAGCAGTTATATACAGGGGGCCTCAAATGAAAAACTGTTTTTT	CASSYIQGASNEKLFF	TRBV6-5	TRBJ1-4	TRBD1	few
TGTGCCAGCAGTCCACACCCGGGACAGAGCTCCTACGAGCAGTACTTC	CASSPHPGQSSYEQYF	TRBV12-3/TRBV12-4	TRBJ2-7	TRBD1	.
TGTGCCAGCAGCGAGCCCTGGATAGGGGAGACCCAGTACTTC	CASSEPWIGETQYF	TRBV9	TRBJ2-5	.	.